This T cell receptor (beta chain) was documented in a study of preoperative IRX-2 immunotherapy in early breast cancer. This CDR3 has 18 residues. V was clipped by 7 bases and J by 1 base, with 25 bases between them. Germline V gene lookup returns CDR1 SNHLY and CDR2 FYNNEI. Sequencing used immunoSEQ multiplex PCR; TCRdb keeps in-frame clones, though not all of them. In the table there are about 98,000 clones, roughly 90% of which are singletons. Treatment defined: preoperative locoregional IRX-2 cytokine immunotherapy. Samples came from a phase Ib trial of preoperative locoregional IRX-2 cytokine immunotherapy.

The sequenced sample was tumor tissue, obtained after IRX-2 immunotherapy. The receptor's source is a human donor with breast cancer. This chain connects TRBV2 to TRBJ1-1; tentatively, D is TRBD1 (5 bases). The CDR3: CASKGYGAEGMKNTEAFF. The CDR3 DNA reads TGTGCCAGCAAAGGGTACGGGGCTGAGGGAATGAAGAACACTGAAGCTTTCTTT.